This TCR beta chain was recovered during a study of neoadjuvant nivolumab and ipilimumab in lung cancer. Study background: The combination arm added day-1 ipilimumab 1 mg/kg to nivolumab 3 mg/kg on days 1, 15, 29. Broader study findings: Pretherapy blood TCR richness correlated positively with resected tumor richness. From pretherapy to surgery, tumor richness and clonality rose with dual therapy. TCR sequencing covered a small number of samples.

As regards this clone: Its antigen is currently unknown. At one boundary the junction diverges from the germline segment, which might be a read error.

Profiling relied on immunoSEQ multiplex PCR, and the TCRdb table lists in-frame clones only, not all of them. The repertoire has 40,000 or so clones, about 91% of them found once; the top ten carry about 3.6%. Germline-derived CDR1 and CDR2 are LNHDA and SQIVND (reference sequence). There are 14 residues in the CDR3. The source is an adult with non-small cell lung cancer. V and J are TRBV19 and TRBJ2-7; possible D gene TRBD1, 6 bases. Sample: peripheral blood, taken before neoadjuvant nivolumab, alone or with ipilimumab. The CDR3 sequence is CASSIQGTSHEQYF. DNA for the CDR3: TGTGCCAGTAGTATCCAGGGGACCTCCCACGAGCAGTACTTC.